This T cell receptor beta chain appears in the sequencing data of a study of T cell clonality in common variable immunodeficiency. Study results and caveats: Common variable immunodeficiency TCR beta sequences reportedly had fewer deletions and N-nucleotide insertions. The cause of increased CVID clonality remains unclear without subpopulation sequencing.

Of CVID subjects, under 17 were female and about 28 male, mean age roughly 40. Remarks on this clone: What it recognizes is unknown. Coverage ceases 3 residues before the CDR3 finishes, and the germline J gene fills in the end.

The repertoire was sequenced with immunoSEQ multiplex PCR; TCRdb's copy has only in-frame clones and lacks some. The sample presents roughly 39,000 clones, none singletons. Germline-derived CDR1 and CDR2 are SGHTA and FQGNSA. This CDR3 region has 14 residues. V was clipped by 4 bases and J by 5 bases, with 15 bases between them. Sequencing used peripheral blood mononuclear cells. This chain connects TRBV7-2 to TRBJ2-7; D may be TRBD1 (6 bases). This receptor was identified in a human donor with common variable immunodeficiency. CDR3 in amino acids: CASSSRRGWDEQYF. The covered CDR3 bases are TGTGCCAGCAGCTCACGCAGGGGTTGGGACGAG. Variable domain in full (rest from reference TRBV7-2 and TRBJ2-7): GAGVSQSPSNKVTEKGKDVELRCDPISGHTALYWYRQSLGQGLEFLIYFQGNSAPDKSGLPSDRFSAERTGGSVSTLTIQRTQQEDSAVYLCASSSRRGWDEQYFGPGTRLTVT.